This entry concerns a single T cell receptor (beta chain). Its specificity is unknown. These data originate in a study of shared clonotypes between healthy human individuals. Whole-study results and caveats: A generally larger estimated richness was seen in naive subsets than in memory subsets.

Libraries were prepared by immunoSEQ multiplex PCR; TCRdb keeps only in-frame clonotypes and omits some of them. The sample holds 650,000 to 700,000 clones, around 91% seen once. The CDR3 is made up of 16 amino acids. The junction had 9 bases not matched to a gene; V was cut back by 5 bases and J by 0 bases. Germline CDR1 is SEHNR and CDR2 is FQNEAQ (reference sequence). Donors were healthy HIV-negative adults without recent acute infections or vaccinations. Caucasian adults living in Nashville, Tennessee, provided all samples. This chain connects TRBV7-9 to TRBJ1-2, with 7 bases matching TRBD1. The sequence came from a man between 18 and 29 years old in good health. Some clones in this sample may be carry-over from other donors' samples. Material: memory CD8+ T cells from PBMCs. The sample's subset: CD45RO+ cells pooled with CCR7-negative TemRA cells. The CDR3 region has the DNA TGTGCCAGCAGCCTGACCATACAGGGGACTAACTATGGCTACACCTTC. It encodes CASSLTIQGTNYGYTF.